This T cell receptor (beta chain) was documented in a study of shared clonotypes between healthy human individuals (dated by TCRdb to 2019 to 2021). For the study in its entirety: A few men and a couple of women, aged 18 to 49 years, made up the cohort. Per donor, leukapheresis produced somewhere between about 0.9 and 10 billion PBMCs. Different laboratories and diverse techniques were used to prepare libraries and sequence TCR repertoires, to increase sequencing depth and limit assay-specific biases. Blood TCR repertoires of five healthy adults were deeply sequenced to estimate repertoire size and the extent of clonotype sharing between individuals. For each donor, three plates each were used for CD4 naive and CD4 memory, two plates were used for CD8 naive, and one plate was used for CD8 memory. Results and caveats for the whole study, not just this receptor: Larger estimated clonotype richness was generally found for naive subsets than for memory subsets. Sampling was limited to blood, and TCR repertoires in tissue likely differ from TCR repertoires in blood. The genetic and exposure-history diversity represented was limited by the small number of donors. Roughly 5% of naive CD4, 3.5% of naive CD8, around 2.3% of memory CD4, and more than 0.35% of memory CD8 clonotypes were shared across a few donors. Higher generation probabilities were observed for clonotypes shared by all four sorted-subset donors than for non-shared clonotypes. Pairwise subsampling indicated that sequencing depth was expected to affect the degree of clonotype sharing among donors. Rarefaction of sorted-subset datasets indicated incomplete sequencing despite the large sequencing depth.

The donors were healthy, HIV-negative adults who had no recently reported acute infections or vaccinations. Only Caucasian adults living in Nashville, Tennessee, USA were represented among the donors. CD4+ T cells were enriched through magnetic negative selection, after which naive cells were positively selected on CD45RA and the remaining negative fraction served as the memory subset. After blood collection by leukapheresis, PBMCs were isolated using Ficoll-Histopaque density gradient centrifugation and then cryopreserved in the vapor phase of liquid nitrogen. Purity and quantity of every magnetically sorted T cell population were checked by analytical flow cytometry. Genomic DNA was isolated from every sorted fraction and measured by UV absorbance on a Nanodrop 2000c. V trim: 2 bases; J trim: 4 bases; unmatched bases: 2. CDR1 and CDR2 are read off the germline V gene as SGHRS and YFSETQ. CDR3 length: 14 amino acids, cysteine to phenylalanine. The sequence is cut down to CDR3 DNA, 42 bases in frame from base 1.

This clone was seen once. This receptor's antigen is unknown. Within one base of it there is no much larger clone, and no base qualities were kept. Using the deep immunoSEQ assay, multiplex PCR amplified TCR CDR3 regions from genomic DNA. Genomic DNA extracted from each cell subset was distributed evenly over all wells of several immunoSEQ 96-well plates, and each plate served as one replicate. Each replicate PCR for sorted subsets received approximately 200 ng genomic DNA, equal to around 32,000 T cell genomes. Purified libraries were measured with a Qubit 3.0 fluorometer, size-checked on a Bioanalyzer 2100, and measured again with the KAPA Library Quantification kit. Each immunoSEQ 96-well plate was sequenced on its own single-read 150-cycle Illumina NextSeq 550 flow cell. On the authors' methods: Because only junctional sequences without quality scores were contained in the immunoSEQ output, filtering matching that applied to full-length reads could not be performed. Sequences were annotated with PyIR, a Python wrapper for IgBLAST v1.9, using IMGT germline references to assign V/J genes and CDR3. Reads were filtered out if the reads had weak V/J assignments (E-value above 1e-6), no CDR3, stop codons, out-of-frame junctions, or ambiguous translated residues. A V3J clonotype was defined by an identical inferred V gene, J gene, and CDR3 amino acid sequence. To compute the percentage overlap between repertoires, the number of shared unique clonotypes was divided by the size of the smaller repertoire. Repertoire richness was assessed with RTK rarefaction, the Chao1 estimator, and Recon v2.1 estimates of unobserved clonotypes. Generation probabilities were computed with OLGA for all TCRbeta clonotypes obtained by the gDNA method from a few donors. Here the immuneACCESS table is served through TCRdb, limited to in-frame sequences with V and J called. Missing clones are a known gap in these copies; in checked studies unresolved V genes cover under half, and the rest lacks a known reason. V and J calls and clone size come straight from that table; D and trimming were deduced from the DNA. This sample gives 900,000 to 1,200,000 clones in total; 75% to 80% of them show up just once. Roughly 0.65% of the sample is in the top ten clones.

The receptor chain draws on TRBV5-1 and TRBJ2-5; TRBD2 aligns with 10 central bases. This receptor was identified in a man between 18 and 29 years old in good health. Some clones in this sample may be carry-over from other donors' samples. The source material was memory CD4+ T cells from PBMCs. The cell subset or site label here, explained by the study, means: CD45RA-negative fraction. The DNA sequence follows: TGCGCCAGCAGCTTTGTAGCGGGAGGAGAGACCCAGTACTTC. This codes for CASSFVAGGETQYF.